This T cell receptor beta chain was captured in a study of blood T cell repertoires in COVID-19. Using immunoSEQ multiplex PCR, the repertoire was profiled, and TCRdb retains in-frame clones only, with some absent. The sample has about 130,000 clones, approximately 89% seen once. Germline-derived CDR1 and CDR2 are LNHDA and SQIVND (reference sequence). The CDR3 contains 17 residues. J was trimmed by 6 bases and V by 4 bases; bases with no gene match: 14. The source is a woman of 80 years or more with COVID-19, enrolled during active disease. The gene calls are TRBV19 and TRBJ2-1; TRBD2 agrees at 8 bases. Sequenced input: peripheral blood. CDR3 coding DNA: TGTGCCAGTAGTACCCCGGGGGGGCTGGCTCACTTCAATGAGCAGTTCTTC. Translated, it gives CASSTPGGLAHFNEQFF.